Following are 5 T cell receptor beta chains from one sample sequenced in a study of memory CD4+ T cells and cytomegalovirus serostatus. Single viable CD3+CD4+CD8-CD45RO+ cells were sorted as the memory CD4+ T cells. Sequencing was performed with immunoSEQ multiplex PCR; in TCRdb, only in-frame clones are kept and a portion is missing. This sample has tens of thousands of clones, with around 80% found just once. Sequencing input: memory CD4+ T cells from blood. These receptors came from an adult in good health and CMV-seronegative.

The chain carries TRBV30 and TRBJ1-4; no clear D. Germline values: CDR1 GTSNPN, CDR2 SVGIG (reference sequence). The CDR3 totals 14 residues. Trimming removed 2 bases from V and 0 bases from J, with 7 bases in between. The CDR3 reads CAWSLGTTNEKLFF. DNA for the CDR3: TGTGCCTGGAGTTTGGGGACAACTAATGAAAAACTGTTTTTT.

The V and J genes are TRBV29-1 and TRBJ1-2; D is perhaps TRBD1 (6 bases). V dropped 7 bases and J dropped 7 bases, with 13 bases sitting between them. Germline CDR1 and CDR2: SQVTM and ANQGSEA. CDR3 length equals 11 residues. The CDR3 DNA follows: TGCAGCGCAAAGGGGGGGACTGGCTACACCTTC. This translates into CSAKGGTGYTF.

This sequence joins TRBV11-1 and TRBJ2-5, with 9 bases matching TRBD1. This CDR3 spans 15 amino acids. The V and J ends lost 3 bases and 4 bases, in that order; junction bases with no gene match: 6. Germline-derived CDR1 and CDR2 are SGHAT and FQDESV (reference sequence). The DNA of the CDR3 is TGTGCCAGCAGCTTGGGGGACAGGGATCGAGAGACCCAGTACTTC. Its translation: CASSLGDRDRETQYF.

The chain carries TRBV19 and TRBJ2-1; 13 bases align to TRBD2. This CDR3 is built from 16 residues. Germline CDR1 and CDR2: LNHDA and SQIVND (reference sequence). With V trimmed by 7 bases and J by 4 bases, 7 bases remained unmatched. The CDR3 nucleotides read TGTGCCAGTACGTGGACTAGCGGGGGCCGTTACAATGAGCAGTTCTTC. This encodes CASTWTSGGRYNEQFF.

This clone has just a few counts. The chain couples TRBV7-9 to TRBJ1-2; D gene unclear. The CDR3 covers 14 residues. Germline-derived CDR1 and CDR2 are SEHNR and FQNEAQ (reference sequence). The V and J ends lost 1 base and 8 bases respectively, with 14 bases between them. The CDR3 spells CASSLGSLGRGYTF. The CDR3 region has the DNA TGTGCCAGCAGCTTAGGGTCCTTAGGGCGGGGCTACACCTTC.